This TCR beta chain came from a study of post-analysis software for immune sequencing data. Study outcomes and limitations: Comparison with controls showed significantly lower normalized Chao1 diversity in multiple sclerosis patients. Samples sharing a preparation batch grouped tightly together when assessed by F measure. The five TRBV segments detected at higher frequency in patients than in controls included TRBV5-6, TRBV5-1 and TRBV20-1.

Carried by the TCR beta cDNA libraries were unique molecular identifiers. TCRdb reprocessed the PCR reads via MiXCR and lists one record per CDR3 protein. Among some 800,000 distinct CDR3 sequences listed, around 42% were seen once. V lost 0 bases, J lost 6 bases, and 10 bases lay in between. The CDR3 is 14 residues long. Germline CDR1 and CDR2: LNHNV and YYDKDF (reference sequence). This clonotype was detected only a few times. Its target is unknown. This chain uses TRBV15 with TRBJ2-3, with a weak D call TRBD2 (6 bases). Input material: blood. This TCR was recovered from a girl aged 5-17 years with multiple sclerosis. CDR3 nucleotide sequence: TGTGCCACCAGCAGAGATCGGGGGAGGGATACGCAGTATTTT. It codes for CATSRDRGRDTQYF.